This TCR beta chain was recorded in a study of breast tumors, draining lymph nodes, adjacent tissues. General observations from the study: Tumors had less TCR diversity than lymph nodes, more than nontumor tissue.

A note on this clonotype: As yet, its antigen is unknown.

One entry per CDR3 protein results from TCRdb running MiXCR on the multiplex PCR reads. Altogether roughly 16,000 distinct CDR3 sequences are present, 52% being singletons, with the ten largest covering roughly 15%. This CDR3 has 15 amino acids. CDR1 is DFQATT, CDR2 SNEGSKA, per germline (reference sequence). Trimming took 5 bases from V and 5 from J; bases not matched to a gene: 11. This clonotype was sampled from a female donor with breast cancer. Some clones in this sample may be carry-over from other donors' samples. The sample taken for sequencing was tumor-adjacent breast tissue. The chain carries TRBV20-1 and TRBJ1-5, with 8 bases matching TRBD1. The CDR3 reads CSAHRGGDGDQPQHF. Written as DNA, the CDR3 is TGCAGTGCTCACAGGGGGGGGGACGGGGATCAGCCCCAGCATTTT.